This entry lists 11 T cell receptor beta chains sequenced from one sample in a study of blood T cell repertoires in COVID-19. Profiled with immunoSEQ multiplex PCR; TCRdb holds only in-frame clones, not every one. There are roughly 68,000 clones in the sample; over 75% occur only once, and roughly 29% lies in the top ten. The sample was peripheral blood. These receptors all stem from a man between 45 and 60 years old with acute or convalescent COVID-19.

This chain connects TRBV19 to TRBJ2-3; 8 bases fit TRBD2. Germline V gives CDR1 LNHDA, CDR2 SQIVND (reference sequence). This CDR3 has 14 amino acids. Trimming took 3 bases from V and 4 from J; bases not matched to a gene: 3. CDR3 region: CASSMVLAADTQYF. The CDR3 DNA sequence: TGTGCCAGTAGTATGGTACTAGCGGCAGATACGCAGTATTTT.

The rearrangement joins TRBV19 to TRBJ2-3; 9 positions agree with TRBD2. J lost 5 bases, V lost 5 bases, and 8 bases had no gene match. CDR1 is LNHDA, CDR2 SQIVND, per germline (reference sequence). The CDR3 runs to 15 residues. The CDR3, as DNA: TGTGCCAGTAGTCCCCGAGAGCGGGGGGTAGATACGCAGTATTTT. Translated: CASSPRERGVDTQYF.

This clone appeared a single time. V and J are TRBV4-1 and TRBJ2-3; 7 nucleotides match TRBD1. V lost 2 bases to trimming and J lost 0 bases; unmatched junction nucleotides: 2. The germline V gene has CDR1 MGHRA and CDR2 YSYEKL. This CDR3 is built from 15 residues. The DNA of the CDR3 is TGCGCCAGCAGCCAAACAGGGGACAGCACAGATACGCAGTATTTT. This encodes CASSQTGDSTDTQYF.

The V call is TRBV24-1, the J call TRBJ2-3; TRBD1 matches 9 bases. Germline CDR1 is KGHDR and CDR2 is SFDVKD. The CDR3 is made up of 13 amino acids. The V gene end was trimmed by 7 bases and the J gene end by 5 bases; junction bases not matched to a gene: 3. The CDR3 loop is CATRGQGQDTQYF. For the CDR3, the DNA is TGTGCCACCAGGGGACAGGGTCAAGATACGCAGTATTTT.

This clone was seen a handful of times. This chain links TRBV11-3 with TRBJ1-2, with D possibly being TRBD1 (5 bases). This CDR3 is built from 13 residues. Deletions cut 5 bases from V and 2 bases from J, with 9 bases between. CDR1 SGHNT and CDR2 YENEEA come from the germline V gene. The CDR3 DNA reads TGTGCCAGCAGCGCGGCAGGGAACTATGGCTACACCTTC. This encodes CASSAAGNYGYTF. The full variable domain, completed using reference TRBV11-3 and TRBJ1-2, is EAGVVQSPRYKIIEKKQPVAFWCNPISGHNTLYWYLQNLGQGPELLIRYENEEAVDDSQLPKDRFSAERLKGVDSTLKIQPAELGDSAVYLCASSAAGNYGYTFGSGTRLTVV.

This clone was recorded once. The chain uses TRBV10-1 and TRBJ2-1, with 8 bases fitting TRBD1. CDR3 length equals 15 residues. Germline V gene sequence: CDR1 WNHNN, CDR2 SYGVQD (reference sequence). Trimming at V came to 1 base and at J to 4 bases, leaving 3 bases not matched to a gene. CDR3 amino acids: CASSEWTGPYNEQFF. CDR3 coding DNA: TGCGCCAGCAGTGAGTGGACAGGGCCTTACAATGAGCAGTTCTTC.

This chain connects TRBV9 to TRBJ2-7; 8 bases align to TRBD2. The ends lost 3 bases at V and 3 bases at J; junction bases unmatched: 5. CDR1 is SGDLS and CDR2 is YYNGEE in the germline V gene. This CDR3 comprises 14 residues. The CDR3 region has the DNA TGTGCCAGCAGCGCAACCGGGACTAGCTACGAGCAGTACTTC. It codes for CASSATGTSYEQYF.

The genes are TRBV11-3 and TRBJ2-1; D is undetermined. CDR3 length: 14 amino acids. V lost 1 base, J lost 6 bases, and 10 bases lay in between. Per the germline V gene, CDR1 is SGHNT and CDR2 is YENEEA. CDR3 in amino acids: CASSLGVRFNEQFF. The CDR3 DNA reads TGTGCCAGCAGCTTAGGTGTCAGGTTCAATGAGCAGTTCTTC.

The rearrangement uses TRBV27 and TRBJ2-1; 10 nucleotides align to TRBD2. The V gene's germline CDR1 is MNHEY and CDR2 SMNVEV (reference sequence). The CDR3 extends over 14 amino acids. The V segment lost 5 bases and the J segment 5 bases; nucleotides outside the gene matches: 3. This chain's CDR3 is CASSQRGGDNEQFF. The CDR3 DNA follows: TGTGCCAGCAGTCAGCGGGGGGGCGACAATGAGCAGTTCTTC.

The rearrangement joins TRBV18 to TRBJ2-5, with 8 bases that match TRBD2. Germline CDR1 reads KGHSH; CDR2 reads LQKENI. CDR3 size: 15 residues. Trimming at V came to 2 bases and at J to 0 bases, leaving 2 bases not matched to a gene. CDR3 residues: CASSPKRGHQETQYF. For the CDR3, the DNA is TGTGCCAGCTCACCAAAGCGGGGGCACCAAGAGACCCAGTACTTC.

This chain connects TRBV10-2 to TRBJ1-1; 7 bases fit TRBD1. The junction had 6 bases not matched to a gene; V was cut back by 4 bases and J by 4 bases. Germline-derived CDR1 and CDR2 are WSHSY and SAAADI. This CDR3 region has 14 residues. CDR3 nucleotide sequence: TGCGCCAGCAGTGTTCGCAGGGGGAGCACTGAAGCTTTCTTT. Residues: CASSVRRGSTEAFF.